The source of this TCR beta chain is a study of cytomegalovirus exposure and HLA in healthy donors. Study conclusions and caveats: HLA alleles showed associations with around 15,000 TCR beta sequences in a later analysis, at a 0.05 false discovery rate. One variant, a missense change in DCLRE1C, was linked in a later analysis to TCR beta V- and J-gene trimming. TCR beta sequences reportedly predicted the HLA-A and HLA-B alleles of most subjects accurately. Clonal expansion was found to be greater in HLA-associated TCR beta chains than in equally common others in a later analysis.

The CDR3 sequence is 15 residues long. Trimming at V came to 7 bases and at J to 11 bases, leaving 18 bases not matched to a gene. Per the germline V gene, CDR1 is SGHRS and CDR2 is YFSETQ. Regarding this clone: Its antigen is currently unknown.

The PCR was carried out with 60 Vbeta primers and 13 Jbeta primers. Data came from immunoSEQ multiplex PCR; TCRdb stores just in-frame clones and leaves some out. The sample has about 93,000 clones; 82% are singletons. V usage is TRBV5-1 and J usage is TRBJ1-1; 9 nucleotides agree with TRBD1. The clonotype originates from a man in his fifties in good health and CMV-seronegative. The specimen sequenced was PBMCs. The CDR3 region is CASELYSGQGTSAFF. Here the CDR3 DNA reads TGCGCCAGCGAGTTATACTCGGGACAGGGAACGTCGGCTTTCTTT.